Following are 16 T cell receptor beta chains from one sample sequenced in a study of shared clonotypes between healthy human individuals. The protocol was immunoSEQ multiplex PCR, while the TCRdb copy is restricted to in-frame clones and leaves out a portion. The repertoire includes 2 million to 2.5 million clones, around 95% of them detected once, and roughly 0.13% sits in the top ten. The sample comprised naive CD4+ T cells sorted from blood. The subset here: CD45RA+ positively selected. These receptors originate from a man younger than 30 in good health.

V usage is TRBV19 and J usage is TRBJ1-2, with D perhaps matching TRBD1 (5 bases). Trimming took 3 bases from V and 4 from J, leaving 6 bases between them. The CDR3 consists of 12 residues. Looked up from germline, CDR1 is LNHDA and CDR2 is SQIVND (reference sequence). CDR3 protein: CASSIDSYGYTF. The DNA of the CDR3 is TGTGCCAGTAGTATCGACAGCTATGGCTACACCTTC.

Only one count was recorded for this clone. This CDR3 is CAIKAGGDTEAFF. In DNA, the CDR3 is TGTGCCATCAAGGCGGGGGGAGACACTGAAGCTTTCTTT. This chain connects TRBV10-3 to TRBJ1-1; possibly TRBD1 for D (5 bases). The CDR3 is made up of 13 amino acids. Germline CDR1 is ENHRY and CDR2 is SYGVKD. With 7 bases removed from V and 3 bases from J, the gap between germline ends came to 12 bases.

The table lists this clone with a count of one. The V and J genes are TRBV2 and TRBJ1-3; no definite D call. The CDR3 has 15 residues. V was pared by 3 bases and J by 2 bases, with 11 bases between. The germline gives CDR1 SNHLY, CDR2 FYNNEI. CDR3 nucleotides: TGTGCCAGCAGTGAGTTGGCTCCGGCTGGAAACACCATATATTTT. Amino acids: CASSELAPAGNTIYF.

The J gene is TRBJ2-5, the V gene TRBV5-1; 9 nucleotides line up with TRBD2. This CDR3 is 15 amino acids long. The J segment lost 4 bases and the V segment lost 0 bases, leaving 4 bases of the junction unmatched. Germline V gene data show CDR1 as SGHRS and CDR2 as YFSETQ. This CDR3 is CASSLGAGGPETQYF. The CDR3 DNA reads TGCGCCAGCAGCTTGGGCGCGGGAGGGCCAGAGACCCAGTACTTC.

The chain carries TRBV7-2 and TRBJ2-1; the match to TRBD1 covers 7 bases. With 5 bases clipped from V and 4 bases from J, the junction kept 5 bases outside the gene matches. This CDR3 comprises 14 residues. Germline CDR1 SGHTA, CDR2 FQGNSA. CDR3 sequence (DNA): TGTGCCAGCAGCCCTCACAGGGGATACAATGAGCAGTTCTTC. Translated, it gives CASSPHRGYNEQFF.

This chain uses TRBV5-1 with TRBJ1-5; D uncertain. The germline V gene encodes CDR1 SGHRS and CDR2 YFSETQ. The CDR3 is 14 amino acids. The V gene lost 0 bases and the J gene lost 0 bases, with 4 bases spanning the gap. The CDR3 nucleotides read TGCGCCAGCAGCTTGGACATTAGCAATCAGCCCCAGCATTTT. It codes for CASSLDISNQPQHF.

This clone was found a few times. The rearrangement joins TRBV10-1 to TRBJ2-4; D remains unclear. The length of the CDR3 is 16 residues. V was pared by 4 bases and J by 1 base, with 14 bases between. Per germline, CDR1 WNHNN and CDR2 SYGVQD (reference sequence). CDR3 DNA: TGCGCCAGCAGTGCGCCACGGAGCCCTGCCAAAAACATTCAGTACTTC. This codes for CASSAPRSPAKNIQYF.

The chain employs TRBV7-8 and TRBJ2-7; D is ambiguous. Per germline, CDR1 SGHVS and CDR2 FQNEAQ. Between the trimmed V and J ends, which lost 9 bases and 0 bases, there was a span of 15 bases. This CDR3 comprises 14 residues. Here the CDR3 DNA reads TGTGCCAGGATGACGGTAGATTTCTCCTACGAGCAGTACTTC. It yields the protein CARMTVDFSYEQYF.

This clone has a handful of counts. The rearrangement uses TRBV11-3 and TRBJ2-2; TRBD1 matches at 9 bases. The V gene end was trimmed by 11 bases and the J gene end by 5 bases; junction bases not matched to a gene: 18. CDR1 SGHNT and CDR2 YENEEA come from the germline V gene. This CDR3 region has 17 residues. The CDR3 nucleotides are TGTGCCGGTACCAATCACATAGGGACAGGGAGTACCGGGGAGCTGTTTTTT. Protein: CAGTNHIGTGSTGELFF.

This clone appeared once. This chain joins TRBV27 and TRBJ2-7, with no clear D. The V and J ends lost 5 bases and 0 bases respectively, with 8 bases between them. This CDR3 has 13 residues. CDR1 and CDR2 from the germline V gene are MNHEY and SMNVEV (reference sequence). The DNA for the CDR3 is TGTGCCAGCAGTCCCCCGAGCTCCTACGAGCAGTACTTC. Its protein is CASSPPSSYEQYF.

This rearrangement joins TRBV5-4 to TRBJ2-1; D unresolved. The CDR3 spans 15 residues. V lost 1 base to trimming and J lost 2 bases, with 10 bases between them. CDR1 is SGHNT, CDR2 YYREEE, per germline (reference sequence). The CDR3 sequence: CASSLLAEPYNEQFF. CDR3 bases: TGTGCCAGCAGCTTGTTGGCGGAGCCCTACAATGAGCAGTTCTTC.

The chain recombines TRBV6-6 with TRBJ2-7; maybe TRBD2 (5 bases). Germline loops: CDR1 MNHNY, CDR2 SVGAGI (reference sequence). The CDR3 runs 15 residues. V was shortened by 0 bases and J by 4 bases, with 13 bases between the two germline ends. DNA of the CDR3: TGTGCCAGCAGTTACTCAGGCCTGAGGGAGTACGAGCAGTACTTC. Residues: CASSYSGLREYEQYF.

The chain is built from TRBV2 and TRBJ1-1; TRBD1 might be the D (5 bases). From germline, CDR1 is SNHLY and CDR2 FYNNEI. This CDR3 has 14 residues. V was shortened by 6 bases and J by 1 base, with 12 bases between the two germline ends. As DNA, the CDR3 is TGTGCCAGCAGATCGACAGCCTCGAACACTGAAGCTTTCTTT. Translated: CASRSTASNTEAFF.

About this clone itself: In the same sample, other DNA sequences code for this CDR3. The V call is TRBV10-3, the J call TRBJ2-3; D is possibly TRBD2 (6 bases). V lost 6 bases, J lost 3 bases, and 7 bases lay in between. Germline-derived CDR1 and CDR2 are ENHRY and SYGVKD. The CDR3 loop spans 12 amino acids. Here the CDR3 DNA reads TGTGCCATCAGCGGGGGTACAGATACGCAGTATTTT. As protein: CAISGGTDTQYF.

The chain links TRBV9 to TRBJ1-6; TRBD1 is a possible D gene (5 bases). The CDR3 has 15 residues. The germline CDR1 and CDR2 sequences are SGDLS and YYNGEE. Between the trimmed V and J ends, which lost 5 bases and 8 bases, there was a span of 17 bases. CDR3 sequence reads: CASSYGPQGDSPLHF. Here the CDR3 DNA reads TGTGCCAGCAGTTACGGGCCCCAGGGCGATTCACCCCTCCACTTT.

This chain connects TRBV7-2 to TRBJ2-5, with D unclear. The CDR3 consists of 14 residues. The V and J ends lost 0 bases and 3 bases respectively, with 8 bases between them. Germline V lookup: CDR1 SGHTA, CDR2 FQGNSA. CDR3 region: CASSLAVSKETQYF. CDR3 DNA: TGTGCCAGCAGCTTAGCAGTCAGTAAAGAGACCCAGTACTTC.